This passage covers 17 T cell receptor beta chains from one sample sequenced in a study of blood T cell repertoires in COVID-19. Sequencing used immunoSEQ multiplex PCR; TCRdb keeps in-frame clones, though not all of them. The repertoire holds 90,000 to 150,000 clones, with around 85% as singletons. Sequencing was performed on peripheral blood. These receptors were taken from a man between 65 and 79 years old who had recovered from COVID-19.

This clone appeared many times. The CDR3 region is CASSSISGTENYGYTF. The CDR3 DNA reads TGTGCCAGCAGCTCGATATCCGGGACAGAGAACTATGGCTACACCTTC. This sequence joins TRBV7-9 and TRBJ1-2; 7 bases align to TRBD1. CDR3 length equals 16 residues. The trim removed 4 bases at V and 2 bases at J, leaving 10 bases unmatched. The germline V gene has CDR1 SEHNR and CDR2 FQNEAQ (reference sequence).

The chain couples TRBV13 to TRBJ1-3; D gene uncertain. Between the trimmed V and J ends, which lost 0 bases and 5 bases, there was a span of 5 bases. Germline V gene sequence: CDR1 PRHDT, CDR2 FYEKMQ (reference sequence). CDR3 length: 13 amino acids. The CDR3 sequence is CASSLGQRNTIYF. In DNA form, the CDR3 reads TGTGCCAGCAGCTTAGGACAGAGAAACACCATATATTTT.

This clone was observed a single time. CDR3 nucleotides: TGTGCCAGCAGAACCACTAGCGCCCACACAGATACGCAGTATTTT. It specifies CASRTTSAHTDTQYF. This chain links TRBV7-6 with TRBJ2-3; 7 nucleotides agree with TRBD2. The CDR3 consists of 15 residues. Losses at the gene ends were 6 bases for V and 2 bases for J; bases not matched to a gene: 8. In germline, CDR1 is SGHVS, CDR2 FNYEAQ.

The chain recombines TRBV2 with TRBJ2-3, with D perhaps matching TRBD2 (6 bases). Per the germline V gene, CDR1 is SNHLY and CDR2 is FYNNEI. The CDR3 sequence is 15 residues long. The V end was cut by 2 bases, the J end by 6 bases, with 15 bases between. Written as DNA, the CDR3 is TGTGCCAGCAGTGAAAGCAGGTCGGGAGTGGATACGCAGTATTTT. As protein: CASSESRSGVDTQYF.

The chain carries TRBV6-4 and TRBJ1-1; D not certain. V was shortened by 4 bases and J by 12 bases, with 12 bases between the two germline ends. The CDR3 is made up of 11 amino acids. Germline-derived CDR1 and CDR2 are MRHNA and SNTAGT. CDR3 coding DNA: TGTGCCAGCAGTGCGGGAACGAGGACTTTCTTT. Protein: CASSAGTRTFF.

J is TRBJ1-2 and V is TRBV27; the D gene is possibly TRBD1 (6 bases). V lost 5 bases and J 0 bases, leaving 16 bases between the germline ends. The CDR3 extends over 16 amino acids. Germline V lookup: CDR1 MNHEY, CDR2 SMNVEV (reference sequence). The CDR3 bases are TGTGCCAGCAGTCGCCTGACAGGATCCGCTAACTATGGCTACACCTTC. Translation: CASSRLTGSANYGYTF.

The genes are TRBV19 and TRBJ1-6; 7 nucleotides align to TRBD1. In germline, CDR1 is LNHDA, CDR2 SQIVND (reference sequence). The CDR3 runs 14 residues. V lost 3 bases and J lost 7; bases outside the gene matches: 3. The DNA of the CDR3 is TGTGCCAGTAGTATCCAGGGGGAAAATTCACCCCTCCACTTT. It specifies CASSIQGENSPLHF.

This clone was seen a single time. This rearrangement joins TRBV5-1 to TRBJ2-3; TRBD2 aligns across 10 bases. Germline values: CDR1 SGHRS, CDR2 YFSETQ. This CDR3 region has 17 residues. After removal of 3 bases from V and 2 bases from J, the junction contained 9 bases not matched to a gene. CDR3 region: CASSSGWTSGYTDTQYF. The CDR3, as DNA: TGCGCCAGCAGCTCAGGTTGGACTAGCGGATACACAGATACGCAGTATTTT.

The gene calls are TRBV29-1 and TRBJ2-2, with a weak D call TRBD1 (6 bases). The CDR3 has 13 amino acids. Germline V gene lookup returns CDR1 SQVTM and CDR2 ANQGSEA. Between the trimmed V and J ends, which lost 8 bases and 1 base, there was a span of 11 bases. The CDR3 loop is CSMWTENTGELFF. In nucleotides, the CDR3 is TGCAGCATGTGGACAGAGAACACCGGGGAGCTGTTTTTT.

Comments on this clone: At the DNA level, this CDR3 is encoded by other sequences in the same sample as well. The chain employs TRBV5-1 and TRBJ1-3; no reliable D call. V gave up 2 bases and J gave up 0 bases, with 9 bases separating them. This CDR3 spans 15 amino acids. From germline, CDR1 is SGHRS and CDR2 YFSETQ. In DNA, the CDR3 is TGCGCCAGCAGCTTAGTCCCGAGCTCTGGAAACACCATATATTTT. This codes for CASSLVPSSGNTIYF. Full variable domain (outside the CDR3, taken from reference TRBV5-1 and TRBJ1-3): KAGVTQTPRYLIKTRGQQVTLSCSPISGHRSVSWYQQTPGQGLQFLFEYFSETQRNKGNFPGRFSGRQFSNSRSEMNVSTLELGDSALYLCASSLVPSSGNTIYFGEGSWLTVV.

V is TRBV5-1 and J is TRBJ1-3; perhaps TRBD1 as D (5 bases). Germline V gene lookup returns CDR1 SGHRS and CDR2 YFSETQ. The CDR3 sequence is 13 residues long. Trimming left V 6 bases short and J 0 bases short, with 7 bases between. This chain's CDR3 is CASKTDSGNTIYF. The CDR3, as DNA: TGCGCCAGCAAGACAGACTCTGGAAACACCATATATTTT.

V and J are TRBV6-6 and TRBJ1-5; no reliable D call. Trimming took 7 bases from V and 2 from J, leaving 12 bases between them. The CDR3 runs 14 residues. Germline V gives CDR1 MNHNY, CDR2 SVGAGI (reference sequence). The chain's CDR3 is CASTPARGNQPQHF. In DNA, the CDR3 is TGTGCCAGCACCCCGGCGCGGGGCAATCAGCCCCAGCATTTT.

The chain couples TRBV7-2 to TRBJ2-1, with TRBD1 matching over 7 bases. Trimming cost V 5 bases and J 5 bases; bases outside gene matches: 6. The germline CDR1 and CDR2 sequences are SGHTA and FQGNSA. This CDR3 spans 14 amino acids. The CDR3 loop reads CASSTSGQHNEQFF. The DNA for the CDR3 is TGTGCCAGCAGCACGTCGGGACAGCACAATGAGCAGTTCTTC.

V and J are TRBV11-3 and TRBJ2-1; 13 bases line up with TRBD2. V lost 4 bases, J lost 10 bases, and 7 bases stayed unmatched. Germline V gives CDR1 SGHNT, CDR2 YENEEA. The CDR3 has 15 residues. The CDR3 loop reads CASSSRTSGGREQFF. CDR3 coding DNA: TGTGCCAGCAGCTCCAGGACTAGCGGGGGTAGGGAGCAGTTCTTC.

The genes are TRBV19 and TRBJ1-1; TRBD1 might be the D (6 bases). CDR3 length equals 15 residues. Germline V gene lookup returns CDR1 LNHDA and CDR2 SQIVND (reference sequence). V lost 0 bases, J lost 5 bases, and 13 bases lay in between. The CDR3 loop reads CASSIEEGGLTEAFF. The CDR3 DNA reads TGTGCCAGTAGTATAGAGGAGGGGGGGCTGACTGAAGCTTTCTTT.

The chain links TRBV5-1 to TRBJ1-1; TRBD1 agrees at 9 bases. CDR3 size: 17 residues. Per the germline V gene, CDR1 is SGHRS and CDR2 is YFSETQ. The J segment lost 4 bases and the V segment lost 0 bases, leaving 10 bases of the junction unmatched. This CDR3 reads CASSLGGQGAGGTEAFF. The CDR3 nucleotides read TGCGCCAGCAGCTTGGGGGGACAGGGTGCGGGCGGCACTGAAGCTTTCTTT.

The chain links TRBV9 to TRBJ1-1; D uncertain. Trimming took 0 bases from V and 0 from J, leaving 6 bases between them. This CDR3 region has 14 residues. From germline, CDR1 is SGDLS and CDR2 YYNGEE. CDR3 sequence (DNA): TGTGCCAGCAGCGTAGCCCCAGTGAACACTGAAGCTTTCTTT. The encoded protein is CASSVAPVNTEAFF.